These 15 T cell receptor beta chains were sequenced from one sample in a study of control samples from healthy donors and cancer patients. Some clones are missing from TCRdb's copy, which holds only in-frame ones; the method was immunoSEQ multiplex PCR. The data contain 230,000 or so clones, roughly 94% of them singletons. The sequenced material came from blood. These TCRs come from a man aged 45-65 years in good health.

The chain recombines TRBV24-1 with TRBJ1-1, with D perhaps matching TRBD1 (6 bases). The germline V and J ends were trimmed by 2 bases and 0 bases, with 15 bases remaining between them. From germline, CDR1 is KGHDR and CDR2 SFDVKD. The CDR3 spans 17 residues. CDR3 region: CATSDYRTDFLNTEAFF. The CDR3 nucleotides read TGTGCCACCAGTGATTACAGGACAGACTTTCTGAACACTGAAGCTTTCTTT.

The CDR3 bases are TGTGCCAGCAGCTTAGCACAGGGAAAAGAGACCCAGTACTTC. This translates into CASSLAQGKETQYF. The rearrangement joins TRBV7-7 to TRBJ2-5, with a weak D call TRBD1 (6 bases). The CDR3 has 14 amino acids. Germline values: CDR1 SSHAT, CDR2 FNYEAQ (reference sequence). V lost 0 bases, J lost 3 bases, and 8 bases lay in between.

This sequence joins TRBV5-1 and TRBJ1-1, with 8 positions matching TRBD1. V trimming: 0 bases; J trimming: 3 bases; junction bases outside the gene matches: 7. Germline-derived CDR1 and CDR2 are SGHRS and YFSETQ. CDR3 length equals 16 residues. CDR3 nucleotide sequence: TGCGCCAGCAGCTTGGGGGCAGGGGGCACCTACACTGAAGCTTTCTTT. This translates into CASSLGAGGTYTEAFF.

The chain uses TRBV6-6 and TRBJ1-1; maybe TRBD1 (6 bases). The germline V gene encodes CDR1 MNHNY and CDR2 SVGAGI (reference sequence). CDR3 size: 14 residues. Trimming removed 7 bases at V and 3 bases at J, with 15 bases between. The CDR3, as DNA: TGTGCCAGCACCAACCCGGGGGCGTACACTGAAGCTTTCTTT. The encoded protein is CASTNPGAYTEAFF.

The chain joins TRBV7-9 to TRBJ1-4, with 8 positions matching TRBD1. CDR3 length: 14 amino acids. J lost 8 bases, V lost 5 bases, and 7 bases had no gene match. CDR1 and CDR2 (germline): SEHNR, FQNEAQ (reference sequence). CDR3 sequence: CASSRDRIKEKLFF. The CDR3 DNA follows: TGTGCCAGCAGCAGGGACAGGATTAAGGAAAAACTGTTTTTT.

CDR3 in amino acids: CSGGREDYGYTF. CDR3 bases: TGCAGCGGGGGGAGGGAGGACTATGGCTACACCTTC. The J gene is TRBJ1-2, the V gene TRBV29-1; the D gene is possibly TRBD1 (5 bases). The CDR3 extends over 12 amino acids. Germline CDR1 reads SQVTM; CDR2 reads ANQGSEA. Trimming took 7 bases from V and 3 from J, leaving 12 bases between them.

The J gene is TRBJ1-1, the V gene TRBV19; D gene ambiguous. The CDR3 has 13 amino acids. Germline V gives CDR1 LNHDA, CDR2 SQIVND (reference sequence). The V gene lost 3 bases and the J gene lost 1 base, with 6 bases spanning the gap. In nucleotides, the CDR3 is TGTGCCAGTAGTATTATCCGGAACACTGAAGCTTTCTTT. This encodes CASSIIRNTEAFF.

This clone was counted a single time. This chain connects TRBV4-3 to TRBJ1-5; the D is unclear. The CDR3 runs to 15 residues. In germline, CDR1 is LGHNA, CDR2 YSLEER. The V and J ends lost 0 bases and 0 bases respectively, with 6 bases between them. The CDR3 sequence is CASSQDPRSNQPQHF. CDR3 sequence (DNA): TGCGCCAGCAGCCAAGATCCCCGTAGCAATCAGCCCCAGCATTTT.

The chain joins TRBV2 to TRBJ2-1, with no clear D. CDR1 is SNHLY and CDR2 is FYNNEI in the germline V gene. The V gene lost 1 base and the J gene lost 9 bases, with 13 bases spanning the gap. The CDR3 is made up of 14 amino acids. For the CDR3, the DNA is TGTGCCAGCAGTGAAGATTCCGGGTTACGTGAGCAGTTCTTC. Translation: CASSEDSGLREQFF.

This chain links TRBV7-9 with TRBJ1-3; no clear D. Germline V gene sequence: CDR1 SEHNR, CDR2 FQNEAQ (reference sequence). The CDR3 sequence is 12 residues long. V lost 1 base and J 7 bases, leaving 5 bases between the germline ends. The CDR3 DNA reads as TGTGCCAGCAGCTTAGATTCGAACACCATATATTTT. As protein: CASSLDSNTIYF.

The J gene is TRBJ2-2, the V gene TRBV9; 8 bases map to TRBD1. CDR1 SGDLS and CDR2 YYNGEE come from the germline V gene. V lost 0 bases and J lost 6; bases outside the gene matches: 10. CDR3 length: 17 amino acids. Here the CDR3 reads CASSVVPAGGAAGELFF. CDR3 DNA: TGTGCCAGCAGCGTAGTTCCTGCAGGGGGCGCCGCCGGGGAGCTGTTTTTT.

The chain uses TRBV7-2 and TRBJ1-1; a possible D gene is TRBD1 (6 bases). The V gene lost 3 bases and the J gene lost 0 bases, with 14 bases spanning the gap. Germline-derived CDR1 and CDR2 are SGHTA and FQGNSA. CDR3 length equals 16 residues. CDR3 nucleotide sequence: TGTGCCAGCAGCTTTGCGACAGGAAGCATGAACACTGAAGCTTTCTTT. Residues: CASSFATGSMNTEAFF.

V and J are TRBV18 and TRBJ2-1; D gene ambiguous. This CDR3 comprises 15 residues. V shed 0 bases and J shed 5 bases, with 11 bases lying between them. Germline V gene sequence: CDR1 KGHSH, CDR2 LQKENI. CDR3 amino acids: CASSPPSSFHNEQFF. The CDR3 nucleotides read TGTGCCAGCTCACCACCGTCTAGTTTTCACAATGAGCAGTTCTTC.

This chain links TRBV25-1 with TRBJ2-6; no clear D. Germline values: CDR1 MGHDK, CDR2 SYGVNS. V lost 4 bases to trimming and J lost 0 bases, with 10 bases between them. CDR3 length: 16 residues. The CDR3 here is CASSGWSGSGANVLTF. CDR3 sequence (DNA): TGTGCCAGCAGTGGGTGGTCCGGCTCTGGGGCCAACGTCCTGACTTTC.

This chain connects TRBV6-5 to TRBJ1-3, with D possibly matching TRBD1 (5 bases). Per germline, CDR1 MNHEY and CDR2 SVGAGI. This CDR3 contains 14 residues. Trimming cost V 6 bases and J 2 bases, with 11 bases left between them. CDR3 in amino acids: CASSPGRPGNTIYF. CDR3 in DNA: TGTGCCAGCAGCCCAGGGAGGCCTGGAAACACCATATATTTT.